A selection of T cell receptor beta chains follows, all from one sample in a study of cytomegalovirus exposure and HLA in healthy donors. Generated by immunoSEQ multiplex PCR, the TCRdb table keeps only in-frame clones and is missing some. Of roughly 170,000 clones listed, about 80% were seen once; the top ten hold 1.3%. Sequencing was carried out using PBMCs. These TCRs come from a man aged 25-45 years in good health and CMV-seronegative. The CDR3 runs from the conserved cysteine through the conserved F or W. Each record gives: CDR3 DNA, CDR3 protein, J gene, clone size, D gene, V gene. A D gene is named only where the DNA matches it firmly. Size values are once, few and many counts, or a class for expanded clones, and some rows have none.

CDR3nt: TGTGCCAGCAGTGGTCGGCGGGGCTCGGTTTTTGATTTTGCGGAGACCCAGTACTTC; CDR3aa: CASSGRRGSVFDFAETQYF; j_gene: TRBJ2-5; abundance: -; d_gene: -; v_gene: TRBV6-1
CDR3nt: TGTGCCAGCAGCTCAGCCTCCGGGACAGTACGTGGCTATGGCTACACCTTC; CDR3aa: CASSSASGTVRGYGYTF; j_gene: TRBJ1-2; abundance: -; d_gene: TRBD1; v_gene: TRBV13
CDR3nt: TGTGCCAGCGGGGCTAAGCTAGCGGGAGTAGCACAGACAGATACGCAGTATTTT; CDR3aa: CASGAKLAGVAQTDTQYF; j_gene: TRBJ2-3; abundance: few; d_gene: TRBD2; v_gene: TRBV7-2
CDR3nt: TGTGCCATCAGTGAGGGGCCTGGAAACACCATATATTTT; CDR3aa: CAISEGPGNTIYF; j_gene: TRBJ1-3; abundance: -; d_gene: -; v_gene: TRBV10-3
CDR3nt: TGTGCCAGCACCACAGCCCCAGGGTATGGCTACACCTTC; CDR3aa: CASTTAPGYGYTF; j_gene: TRBJ1-2; abundance: -; d_gene: -; v_gene: TRBV27
CDR3nt: TGTGCCAGCAGCCGCTTCGGTGAGACCCAGTACTTC; CDR3aa: CASSRFGETQYF; j_gene: TRBJ2-5; abundance: -; d_gene: -; v_gene: TRBV4-2
CDR3nt: TGCGCCAGCAGCCAAAGAGTCGGGGCGGGAGGGTTCGAGCAGTACTTC; CDR3aa: CASSQRVGAGGFEQYF; j_gene: TRBJ2-7; abundance: -; d_gene: TRBD2; v_gene: TRBV4-1
CDR3nt: TGTGCCAGCAGCTCCCAGGGGTACAATGAGCAGTTCTTC; CDR3aa: CASSSQGYNEQFF; j_gene: TRBJ2-1; abundance: -; d_gene: -; v_gene: TRBV11-3
CDR3nt: TGTGCCAGCAGCTTAGGCCCGGACAGGCGCTATGGCTACACCTTC; CDR3aa: CASSLGPDRRYGYTF; j_gene: TRBJ1-2; abundance: few; d_gene: TRBD1; v_gene: TRBV7-2
CDR3nt: TGTGCCTGGATCGGCGGGAATAATTCACCCCTCCACTTT; CDR3aa: CAWIGGNNSPLHF; j_gene: TRBJ1-6; abundance: -; d_gene: -; v_gene: TRBV30
CDR3nt: TGTGCCAGCAGTTTACGAGGGACAGGGAACTACGAGCAGTACTTC; CDR3aa: CASSLRGTGNYEQYF; j_gene: TRBJ2-7; abundance: -; d_gene: TRBD1; v_gene: TRBV28
CDR3nt: TGTGCCAGCAGCTCCCCACAGGGGGCTTATTCTGGGGCCAACGTCCTGACTTTC; CDR3aa: CASSSPQGAYSGANVLTF; j_gene: TRBJ2-6; abundance: few; d_gene: TRBD1; v_gene: TRBV9
CDR3nt: TGTGCCAGCCGCCCCGGTTCTGGTGCTGGAAACACCATATATTTT; CDR3aa: CASRPGSGAGNTIYF; j_gene: TRBJ1-3; abundance: -; d_gene: -; v_gene: TRBV7-9
CDR3nt: TGTGCCAGCAGCTTCCACACAGGGGCCGCCTATGGCTACACCTTC; CDR3aa: CASSFHTGAAYGYTF; j_gene: TRBJ1-2; abundance: -; d_gene: TRBD1; v_gene: TRBV11-2
CDR3nt: TGCGCCAGCAGCCAAGAGACTAGGAGGGGCACCGGGGAGCTGTTTTTT; CDR3aa: CASSQETRRGTGELFF; j_gene: TRBJ2-2; abundance: -; d_gene: -; v_gene: TRBV4-3
CDR3nt: TGTGCCAGCAGTGTCAGTACAGATACGCAGTATTTT; CDR3aa: CASSVSTDTQYF; j_gene: TRBJ2-3; abundance: -; d_gene: -; v_gene: TRBV28
CDR3nt: TGTGCCAGTAGTTATGCCAGTAATTCACCCCTCCACTTT; CDR3aa: CASSYASNSPLHF; j_gene: TRBJ1-6; abundance: -; d_gene: -; v_gene: TRBV19
CDR3nt: TGTGCCAGCAAAGTACTAGCGCCCTACACAGATACGCAGTATTTT; CDR3aa: CASKVLAPYTDTQYF; j_gene: TRBJ2-3; abundance: -; d_gene: TRBD2; v_gene: TRBV28
CDR3nt: TGCGCCAGCAGCTTGGGGGCAGGGGGCGCGAACACTGAAGCTTTCTTT; CDR3aa: CASSLGAGGANTEAFF; j_gene: TRBJ1-1; abundance: once; d_gene: TRBD1; v_gene: TRBV5-1
CDR3nt: TGTGCCAGTAGTATGGGCCGGGGACAGCGTAGGGAGACCCAGTACTTC; CDR3aa: CASSMGRGQRRETQYF; j_gene: TRBJ2-5; abundance: -; d_gene: TRBD1; v_gene: TRBV19
CDR3nt: TGTGCCAGCATAGGACATAACACCGGGGAGCTGTTTTTT; CDR3aa: CASIGHNTGELFF; j_gene: TRBJ2-2; abundance: -; d_gene: -; v_gene: TRBV27
CDR3nt: TGCGCCAGCAGCCAAGCTAGCGGGGCAAACACCGGGGAGCTGTTTTTT; CDR3aa: CASSQASGANTGELFF; j_gene: TRBJ2-2; abundance: once; d_gene: TRBD2; v_gene: TRBV4-1
CDR3nt: TGTGCCAGCAGCGTAGCTGGGGGGACAGGAGGATCACCCCTCCACTTT; CDR3aa: CASSVAGGTGGSPLHF; j_gene: TRBJ1-6; abundance: -; d_gene: TRBD1; v_gene: TRBV9
CDR3nt: TGCGCCAGCAGCCAAGACAGGTACTACGAGCAGTACTTC; CDR3aa: CASSQDRYYEQYF; j_gene: TRBJ2-7; abundance: -; d_gene: -; v_gene: TRBV4-3
CDR3nt: TGCGCCAGCAGCATAGGGACAGGTGATTACAATGAGCAGTTCTTC; CDR3aa: CASSIGTGDYNEQFF; j_gene: TRBJ2-1; abundance: -; d_gene: TRBD1; v_gene: TRBV5-1
CDR3nt: TGCGCCAGCAGCGACTCACAGGGGGTTCAAGAGACCCAGTACTTC; CDR3aa: CASSDSQGVQETQYF; j_gene: TRBJ2-5; abundance: -; d_gene: TRBD1; v_gene: TRBV5-1
CDR3nt: TGCGCCAGCAGCCTCCAAAAGGGGGCCGAGCAGTACTTC; CDR3aa: CASSLQKGAEQYF; j_gene: TRBJ2-7; abundance: -; d_gene: TRBD1; v_gene: TRBV4-3
CDR3nt: TGTGCCAGCAGCCCCGGGACAGTTAATTCACCCCTCCACTTT; CDR3aa: CASSPGTVNSPLHF; j_gene: TRBJ1-6; abundance: -; d_gene: TRBD1; v_gene: TRBV7-2
CDR3nt: TGTGCCAGCAGCAGACTAGGGAGGTACCAAGAGACCCAGTACTTC; CDR3aa: CASSRLGRYQETQYF; j_gene: TRBJ2-5; abundance: -; d_gene: -; v_gene: TRBV25-1
CDR3nt: TGTGCCAGCAGCGCTCAGCGGGACTCCTACGAGCAGTACTTC; CDR3aa: CASSAQRDSYEQYF; j_gene: TRBJ2-7; abundance: few; d_gene: TRBD2; v_gene: TRBV6-1
CDR3nt: TGTGCCATCAGTGCCTCTACGGGGGAGGGAGCCTACGAGCAGTACTTC; CDR3aa: CAISASTGEGAYEQYF; j_gene: TRBJ2-7; abundance: once; d_gene: TRBD2; v_gene: TRBV10-3
CDR3nt: TGTGCCTGGAGTCGTCCAGGCACAGATACGCAGTATTTT; CDR3aa: CAWSRPGTDTQYF; j_gene: TRBJ2-3; abundance: -; d_gene: -; v_gene: TRBV30
CDR3nt: TGTGCCAGCAGCTTAGCCGGGTCCCAAGAGACCCAGTACTTC; CDR3aa: CASSLAGSQETQYF; j_gene: TRBJ2-5; abundance: -; d_gene: -; v_gene: TRBV7-2
CDR3nt: TGTGCCAGCTCGGAGGGCTACGAGCAGTACTTC; CDR3aa: CASSEGYEQYF; j_gene: TRBJ2-7; abundance: -; d_gene: -; v_gene: TRBV6-5
CDR3nt: TGCGCCAGCAGCCAAGATCTGGCGGGAGGCACAGATACGCAGTATTTT; CDR3aa: CASSQDLAGGTDTQYF; j_gene: TRBJ2-3; abundance: -; d_gene: TRBD2; v_gene: TRBV4-1
CDR3nt: TGTGCCAGCAGTTTACGGCTGCAGGGGGAGACCCAGTACTTC; CDR3aa: CASSLRLQGETQYF; j_gene: TRBJ2-5; abundance: -; d_gene: -; v_gene: TRBV27
CDR3nt: TGTGCCAGCAGCCCAATTCCCGGTCTTTCCGGCAATGAGCAGTTCTTC; CDR3aa: CASSPIPGLSGNEQFF; j_gene: TRBJ2-1; abundance: -; d_gene: -; v_gene: TRBV7-3
CDR3nt: TGTGCCTGGGCGAGTGCTAGCGGGGTTCCAGATACGCAGTATTTT; CDR3aa: CAWASASGVPDTQYF; j_gene: TRBJ2-3; abundance: -; d_gene: TRBD2; v_gene: TRBV30
CDR3nt: TGTGCCACGCGGGGGCCTTCCTACGAGCAGTACTTC; CDR3aa: CATRGPSYEQYF; j_gene: TRBJ2-7; abundance: -; d_gene: -; v_gene: TRBV10-3
CDR3nt: TGTGCCATCAGTGCTCAAGGGGACTACGAGCAGTACTTC; CDR3aa: CAISAQGDYEQYF; j_gene: TRBJ2-7; abundance: -; d_gene: -; v_gene: TRBV10-3
CDR3nt: TGCGCCAGCACCGACCGGGGTACCAGCCGGGTTGAGCAGTTCTTC; CDR3aa: CASTDRGTSRVEQFF; j_gene: TRBJ2-1; abundance: -; d_gene: -; v_gene: TRBV5-1
CDR3nt: TGTGCCAGCAGCCAAGGGAACATGAGGCGGACCGGGGAGCTGTTTTTT; CDR3aa: CASSQGNMRRTGELFF; j_gene: TRBJ2-2; abundance: -; d_gene: -; v_gene: TRBV4-2
CDR3nt: TGTGCCAGCAGTCAACGCAACAGGCCCAACACTGAAGCTTTCTTT; CDR3aa: CASSQRNRPNTEAFF; j_gene: TRBJ1-1; abundance: -; d_gene: -; v_gene: TRBV28
CDR3nt: TGTGCCAGCAGTTACAGGCCAGACATCAATGAGCAGTTCTTC; CDR3aa: CASSYRPDINEQFF; j_gene: TRBJ2-1; abundance: once; d_gene: -; v_gene: TRBV6-5
CDR3nt: TGTGCCAGCAGCCCGGGGGTCAATCAGCCCCAGCATTTT; CDR3aa: CASSPGVNQPQHF; j_gene: TRBJ1-5; abundance: -; d_gene: -; v_gene: TRBV7-3
CDR3nt: TGTGCCAGCAGTACCGGGACAGGGATCTACGAGCAGTACTTC; CDR3aa: CASSTGTGIYEQYF; j_gene: TRBJ2-7; abundance: -; d_gene: TRBD1; v_gene: TRBV6-1
CDR3nt: TGTGCCAGCAGTTACACACAGGGGGCTTACGAGCAGTACTTC; CDR3aa: CASSYTQGAYEQYF; j_gene: TRBJ2-7; abundance: -; d_gene: TRBD1; v_gene: TRBV6-5
CDR3nt: TGTGCCAGCAGCGGAGGACTAGCGAGCTCCTACAATGAGCAGTTCTTC; CDR3aa: CASSGGLASSYNEQFF; j_gene: TRBJ2-1; abundance: -; d_gene: TRBD2; v_gene: TRBV7-3
CDR3nt: TGTGCCAGCAGTGAACAAGGTAGCGGGAGTGGGAACGAGCAGTACTTC; CDR3aa: CASSEQGSGSGNEQYF; j_gene: TRBJ2-7; abundance: -; d_gene: TRBD2; v_gene: TRBV25-1
CDR3nt: TGTGCCACCGACAGGTCGAACACCGGGGAGCTGTTTTTT; CDR3aa: CATDRSNTGELFF; j_gene: TRBJ2-2; abundance: -; d_gene: -; v_gene: TRBV19
CDR3nt: TGTGCCAGCAGTTTGGACAGGGCCAGGGGAGATACGCAGTATTTT; CDR3aa: CASSLDRARGDTQYF; j_gene: TRBJ2-3; abundance: once; d_gene: TRBD1; v_gene: TRBV28
CDR3nt: TGTGCCAGCAGCGTATCCCGCGGGGGGTACGACGAGCAGTACTTC; CDR3aa: CASSVSRGGYDEQYF; j_gene: TRBJ2-7; abundance: -; d_gene: TRBD2; v_gene: TRBV9
CDR3nt: TGTTCCAGCAGCACAAGCGACAGGGAGGACAATCAGCCCCAGCATTTT; CDR3aa: CSSSTSDREDNQPQHF; j_gene: TRBJ1-5; abundance: -; d_gene: TRBD1; v_gene: TRBV7-9
CDR3nt: TGTGCCATCGGGGGAGGGGGACTAGCGGACAATGAGCAGTTCTTC; CDR3aa: CAIGGGGLADNEQFF; j_gene: TRBJ2-1; abundance: -; d_gene: TRBD2; v_gene: TRBV10-3
CDR3nt: TGCGCCAGCCGCCTGGCTAGCCCCGGTGAGACCCAGTACTTC; CDR3aa: CASRLASPGETQYF; j_gene: TRBJ2-5; abundance: -; d_gene: -; v_gene: TRBV5-1